The 6 T cell receptor beta chains below were found in one sample sequenced in a study of CD8+ T cells in alopecia areata. Treatment specified: oral pan-JAK inhibitor, 5-10 mg twice daily. cDNA reverse transcribed from extracted RNA served as the sequencing template. Method: immunoSEQ multiplex PCR; TCRdb's copy keeps in-frame clones and lacks some. The table has roughly 200,000 clones, 40% to 65% seen once. The input for sequencing was CD8+ T cells sorted from blood, taken at week 24, from a patient treated with tofacitinib. The receptors derive from a human donor with alopecia areata.

The J gene is TRBJ2-3, the V gene TRBV6-6; 8 bases match TRBD2. Germline CDR1 MNHNY, CDR2 SVGAGI (reference sequence). CDR3 length: 16 amino acids. With V trimmed by 0 bases and J by 1 base, 3 bases remained unmatched. For the CDR3, the DNA is TGTGCCAGCAGTTACTCTGGGCGGGGGGGCACAGATACGCAGTATTTT. Its translation: CASSYSGRGGTDTQYF.

This sequence joins TRBV25-1 and TRBJ1-2; D gene unclear. V was clipped by 2 bases and J by 5 bases, with 3 bases between them. The germline gives CDR1 MGHDK, CDR2 SYGVNS. The length of the CDR3 is 11 residues. CDR3 region: CASSESYGYTF. The DNA of the CDR3 is TGTGCCAGCAGTGAAAGTTATGGCTACACCTTC.

This clone occurred a few times. V is TRBV7-9 and J is TRBJ2-7, with D unresolved. The V gene lost 0 bases and the J gene lost 3 bases, with 12 bases spanning the gap. Germline V gene lookup returns CDR1 SEHNR and CDR2 FQNEAQ (reference sequence). The CDR3 runs to 15 residues. The CDR3 protein is CASSLARPQNYEQYF. DNA of the CDR3: TGTGCCAGCAGCTTAGCGAGACCCCAAAACTACGAGCAGTACTTC.

This sequence joins TRBV7-9 and TRBJ2-3; D possibly corresponds to TRBD2 (7 bases). This CDR3 region has 17 residues. From germline, CDR1 is SEHNR and CDR2 FQNEAQ (reference sequence). Trimming stripped 2 bases from V and 2 bases from J, with 17 bases between. The CDR3 DNA reads TGTGCCAGCAGCTTATATATCGGGGGGCCAGACACAGATACGCAGTATTTT. This codes for CASSLYIGGPDTDTQYF.

The chain uses TRBV11-2 and TRBJ2-2; 8 bases are a match to TRBD1. The germline V gene has CDR1 SGHAT and CDR2 FQNNGV. The CDR3 extends over 16 amino acids. After removal of 5 bases from V and 7 bases from J, the junction contained 12 bases not matched to a gene. The CDR3 reads CASSLPGQGRDGELFF. CDR3 nucleotide sequence: TGTGCCAGCAGCCTCCCCGGACAGGGTCGGGACGGGGAGCTGTTTTTT.

The V gene is TRBV11-2, the J gene TRBJ2-5, with D unclear. Germline-derived CDR1 and CDR2 are SGHAT and FQNNGV. The CDR3 sequence is 14 residues long. Trimming shortened V by 4 bases and J by 3 bases, and 12 bases separated the two germline ends. CDR3: CASSSPTAEETQYF. CDR3 coding DNA: TGTGCCAGCAGCTCGCCAACAGCCGAAGAGACCCAGTACTTC.